This note documents a single TCR beta chain sequence. CDR3 length equals 12 residues. With 5 bases clipped from V and 6 bases from J, the junction kept 1 base outside the gene matches. CDR1 is ENHRY and CDR2 is SYGVKD in the germline V gene. The repertoire was sequenced with immunoSEQ multiplex PCR; TCRdb's copy has only in-frame clones and lacks some. Of over 15,000 clones detected, approximately 89% appear once; the ten largest clones hold around 0.8%. This sample stems from a study of circulating and synovial CD4+ cells in juvenile arthritis. This rearrangement joins TRBV10-3 to TRBJ1-2; 9 bases are a match to TRBD1. The sequenced sample was CD4+ T cells from blood. This TCR was sampled from a human donor with juvenile idiopathic arthritis. CDR3 amino acids: CAISTGGDGYTF. CDR3 DNA sequence: TGTGCCATCAGTACAGGGGGCGATGGCTACACCTTC.